This T cell receptor beta chain was observed in a study of T cell changes during pregnancy in multiple sclerosis. The method was immunoSEQ multiplex PCR; TCRdb's version includes in-frame clones alone and lacks a portion of them. The table has approximately 66,000 clones, about 92% seen once. This CDR3 has 13 residues. Germline-derived CDR1 and CDR2 are MNHEY and SMNVEV (reference sequence). Trimming stripped 8 bases from V and 9 bases from J, with 17 bases between. The origin of this receptor is a female donor in good health, enrolled as a control in a pregnancy study. V is TRBV27 and J is TRBJ2-1, with D tentatively TRBD1 (6 bases). Specimen: peripheral blood, collected in the third trimester of pregnancy. CDR3 coding DNA: TGTGCCAGCCGACTATGGGGGCTGGGTGAGCAGTTCTTC. Translation: CASRLWGLGEQFF.